The entry that follows covers one T cell receptor (beta chain) sequence. The sample comes from a study of blood T cell repertoires in COVID-19. The cohort comprised adults aged 18 to 89 years residing in 20 to 30 US areas. Clinical history reported by participants formed the basis on which cohorts were assigned. Donors of Cohort 3 who recovered were those that had two negative PCRs, clearance, or symptom resolution. The CDR3 runs 14 residues. The J segment lost 6 bases and the V segment lost 11 bases, leaving 12 bases of the junction unmatched. Original analysis: Amplification with reference gene primers provided the estimates of nucleated cell counts. Produced via immunoSEQ multiplex PCR; TCRdb's table is partial and in-frame only. The DNA gave D and trimming, while V, J and clone size come from that table. The sample includes a few hundred thousand clones, under 90% of them seen just once.

The specimen was PBMCs or T cells enriched from blood (not recorded which). J is TRBJ2-3 and V is TRBV23-1; TRBD1 aligns across 9 bases. TRBV23-1 is an ORF; its function is uncertain. The sequence was obtained from a man aged 30 to 39 who had recovered from COVID-19. The CDR3 protein is CALPRDRADDTQYF. The CDR3 coding sequence is TGCGCCCTACCCCGGGACAGGGCTGATGATACGCAGTATTTT.